The 27 T cell receptor beta chains presented below share a single source sample, sequenced in a study of cytomegalovirus exposure and HLA in healthy donors. Both 60 Vbeta primers and 13 Jbeta primers went into the PCR. Produced via immunoSEQ multiplex PCR; TCRdb's table is partial and in-frame only. The sample shows 160,000 or so clones, over 75% of them seen only once. Material: PBMCs. The receptors derive from a man in his forties or fifties in good health and CMV-seronegative.

This sequence joins TRBV7-9 and TRBJ1-2; perhaps TRBD1 as D (6 bases). The V gene's germline CDR1 is SEHNR and CDR2 FQNEAQ (reference sequence). The CDR3 length is 16 residues. V gave up 1 base and J gave up 4 bases, with 16 bases separating them. The CDR3 nucleotides are TGTGCCAGCAGCTTAGGAGGAACAGGGCAAGGCTATGGCTACACCTTC. It specifies CASSLGGTGQGYGYTF. Complete variable domain (other parts from reference TRBV7-9 and TRBJ1-2): DTGVSQNPRHKITKRGQNVTFRCDPISEHNRLYWYRQTLGQGPEFLTYFQNEAQLEKSRLLSDRFSAERPKGSFSTLEIQRTEQGDSAMYLCASSLGGTGQGYGYTFGSGTRLTVV.

V gene TRBV19 combines with J gene TRBJ2-1, with TRBD2 matching 8 bases. This CDR3 comprises 15 residues. Germline CDR1 and CDR2: LNHDA and SQIVND (reference sequence). The V segment lost 7 bases and the J segment 2 bases; nucleotides outside the gene matches: 7. This CDR3 is CASTIAGGPYNEQFF. CDR3 nucleotide sequence: TGTGCCAGTACAATTGCGGGGGGCCCCTACAATGAGCAGTTCTTC.

The genes are TRBV28 and TRBJ1-5; a possible D gene is TRBD1 (5 bases). The V and J ends lost 10 bases and 1 base respectively, with 17 bases between them. There are 15 residues in the CDR3. Germline assignment: CDR1 MDHEN and CDR2 SYDVKM. The CDR3 region is CAISRGQASNQPQHF. CDR3 in DNA: TGTGCCATCTCAAGGGGTCAAGCAAGCAATCAGCCCCAGCATTTT.

This chain links TRBV7-2 with TRBJ2-1; maybe TRBD2 (6 bases). With 3 bases removed from V and 7 bases from J, the gap between germline ends came to 16 bases. This CDR3 is 15 amino acids long. The germline gives CDR1 SGHTA, CDR2 FQGNSA. The CDR3 bases are TGTGCCAGCAGCTTTCTAGCGCGGGACGAGAATGAGCAGTTCTTC. Protein sequence: CASSFLARDENEQFF.

This clone was recorded only once. The rearrangement links TRBV6-5 to TRBJ2-7; TRBD1 is a possible D gene (5 bases). The V and J ends lost 0 bases and 2 bases respectively, with 11 bases between them. Germline CDR1 MNHEY, CDR2 SVGAGI. This CDR3 has 15 residues. The CDR3: CASSYSQGGPYEQYF. CDR3 nucleotides: TGTGCCAGCAGTTACTCCCAGGGTGGCCCCTACGAGCAGTACTTC.

In this sample, this clone turned up a few times. V usage is TRBV6-5 and J usage is TRBJ1-2; TRBD1 aligns across 9 bases. CDR3 length: 15 residues. V trimming: 4 bases; J trimming: 2 bases; junction bases outside the gene matches: 5. The germline CDR1 and CDR2 sequences are MNHEY and SVGAGI. In DNA, the CDR3 is TGTGCCAGCAGTTCCTCCGGGACAGGGAACTATGGCTACACCTTC. Translating gives CASSSSGTGNYGYTF.

The rearrangement joins TRBV7-2 to TRBJ1-4; D possibly corresponds to TRBD1 (5 bases). With 1 base removed from V and 4 bases from J, the gap between germline ends came to 16 bases. CDR3 size: 17 residues. Germline CDR1 is SGHTA and CDR2 is FQGNSA. The CDR3 DNA is TGTGCCAGCAGCTTAGAATCCCCCAGGGCTGGTAATGAAAAACTGTTTTTT. Amino acid sequence: CASSLESPRAGNEKLFF.

This chain connects TRBV4-3 to TRBJ1-4; 11 nucleotides line up with TRBD1. The germline CDR1 and CDR2 sequences are LGHNA and YSLEER. The CDR3 is 18 amino acids. The J segment lost 8 bases and the V segment lost 3 bases, leaving 14 bases of the junction unmatched. CDR3: CASSQGAGTGGVAEKLFF. The CDR3 coding sequence is TGCGCCAGCAGCCAGGGGGCCGGGACAGGGGGTGTCGCGGAAAAACTGTTTTTT.

The genes are TRBV4-2 and TRBJ2-2; unclear D gene. This CDR3 region has 16 residues. Trimming removed 1 base at V and 5 bases at J, with 14 bases between. CDR1 and CDR2 from the germline V gene are LGHNA and YNFKEQ. The CDR3 is CASSQAPAPATGELFF. The CDR3 region has the DNA TGTGCCAGCAGCCAAGCTCCAGCTCCAGCGACCGGGGAGCTGTTTTTT.

This clone was counted once. The V gene is TRBV18, the J gene TRBJ1-6, with TRBD1 matching 8 bases. Germline-derived CDR1 and CDR2 are KGHSH and LQKENI. This CDR3 is built from 16 residues. Trimming at V came to 3 bases and at J to 8 bases, leaving 9 bases not matched to a gene. The CDR3 coding sequence is TGTGCCAGCTCACCGGATCTTACAGGGGGGCATTCACCCCTCCACTTT. It specifies CASSPDLTGGHSPLHF.

A few counts support this clone. The V gene is TRBV2, the J gene TRBJ2-4; D uncertain. The CDR3 is 15 residues long. The germline V and J ends were trimmed by 4 bases and 5 bases, with 15 bases remaining between them. CDR1 is SNHLY and CDR2 is FYNNEI in the germline V gene. CDR3 amino acids: CASSGSRLTENIQYF. The CDR3 DNA reads as TGTGCCAGCAGTGGGTCCAGACTTACGGAAAACATTCAGTACTTC.

This chain uses TRBV5-1 with TRBJ2-5; 8 nucleotides line up with TRBD2. Trimming at V came to 1 base and at J to 2 bases, leaving 4 bases not matched to a gene. CDR1 is SGHRS, CDR2 YFSETQ, per germline. The CDR3 extends over 15 amino acids. CDR3 bases: TGCGCCAGCAGCTTGTGGGTAGCGGGGCAAGAGACCCAGTACTTC. It yields the protein CASSLWVAGQETQYF.

This sequence joins TRBV15 and TRBJ1-1; D ambiguous. Germline CDR1 is LNHNV and CDR2 is YYDKDF (reference sequence). The germline V and J ends were trimmed by 0 bases and 5 bases, with 13 bases remaining between them. The CDR3 sequence is 15 residues long. The CDR3 region is CATSRDMKGGTEAFF. CDR3 nucleotide sequence: TGTGCCACCAGCAGAGATATGAAAGGCGGGACTGAAGCTTTCTTT.

CDR3 region: CASNGDTEAFF. For the CDR3, the DNA is TGTGCCAGCAACGGGGATACTGAAGCTTTCTTT. The chain combines TRBV2 with TRBJ1-1, with unresolved D. Trimming removed 7 bases from V and 5 bases from J, with 8 bases in between. Germline-derived CDR1 and CDR2 are SNHLY and FYNNEI. CDR3 length equals 11 residues.

This rearrangement joins TRBV18 to TRBJ2-1, with a weak D call TRBD2 (5 bases). The CDR3 consists of 14 residues. V was shortened by 0 bases and J by 7 bases, with 10 bases between the two germline ends. From germline, CDR1 is KGHSH and CDR2 LQKENI. CDR3 amino acids: CASSPPAGSNEQFF. The CDR3 DNA sequence: TGTGCCAGCTCACCACCTGCGGGCAGTAATGAGCAGTTCTTC.

This clone has a handful of counts. The chain has TRBV6-5 and TRBJ2-6, with D maybe TRBD2 (5 bases). Trimming took off 4 bases at V and 0 bases at J, with 10 bases between the two ends. This CDR3 is 16 amino acids long. The germline V gene has CDR1 MNHEY and CDR2 SVGAGI. CDR3 nucleotide sequence: TGTGCCAGCAGTTCCGACGGACTCTCTGGGGCCAACGTCCTGACTTTC. It translates to CASSSDGLSGANVLTF.

The chain recombines TRBV27 with TRBJ1-4; 7 bases are a match to TRBD1. This CDR3 comprises 14 residues. The germline gives CDR1 MNHEY, CDR2 SMNVEV (reference sequence). Losses at the gene ends were 6 bases for V and 7 bases for J; bases not matched to a gene: 8. The CDR3 protein is CASRRGPLGEKLFF. CDR3 nucleotides: TGTGCCAGCAGGAGGGGGCCTCTAGGTGAAAAACTGTTTTTT.

This clone has more than one count but fewer than ten. The chain links TRBV7-2 to TRBJ2-3; 9 bases match TRBD2. In germline, CDR1 is SGHTA, CDR2 FQGNSA. V dropped 0 bases and J dropped 6; count of bases not matched to a gene: 7. CDR3 length: 16 amino acids. The DNA of the CDR3 is TGTGCCAGCAGCTTAGCGGGGACTAGCACGCCGGATACGCAGTATTTT. Protein sequence: CASSLAGTSTPDTQYF.

The rearrangement uses TRBV10-3 and TRBJ2-1; TRBD2 matches 16 bases. The V segment lost 5 bases and the J segment 7 bases; nucleotides outside the gene matches: 2. The V gene's germline CDR1 is ENHRY and CDR2 SYGVKD. The CDR3 spans 15 residues. The CDR3, as DNA: TGTGCCATCAGTCCGGGACTAGCGGGGGGGAATGAGCAGTTCTTC. Its translation is CAISPGLAGGNEQFF.

This clone was picked up a small number of times. J is TRBJ1-1 and V is TRBV25-1, with a tentative D call TRBD1 (5 bases). Trimming left V 10 bases short and J 2 bases short, with 14 bases between. Germline V lookup: CDR1 MGHDK, CDR2 SYGVNS. The CDR3 covers 13 residues. The CDR3: CATSLGRNTEAFF. As DNA, the CDR3 is TGTGCCACCTCATTGGGGCGAAACACTGAAGCTTTCTTT.

The rearrangement uses TRBV7-9 and TRBJ1-1; 7 bases align to TRBD1. The germline V gene has CDR1 SEHNR and CDR2 FQNEAQ (reference sequence). The CDR3 runs 14 residues. Trimming cost V 7 bases and J 8 bases; bases outside gene matches: 13. The CDR3 sequence: CASIPPGGTAEAFF. The CDR3 nucleotides read TGTGCCAGCATCCCCCCTGGTGGGACAGCCGAAGCTTTCTTT.

This clone showed up just a few times. The chain joins TRBV5-4 to TRBJ1-1; tentatively, D is TRBD1 (6 bases). Germline lookup yields CDR1 SGHNT and CDR2 YYREEE (reference sequence). Trimming left V 2 bases short and J 8 bases short, with 16 bases between. This CDR3 has 14 amino acids. CDR3 sequence reads: CASSFETGYGEAFF. CDR3 coding DNA: TGTGCCAGCAGCTTCGAAACAGGGTACGGGGAAGCTTTCTTT. Combining the CDR3 with reference TRBV5-4 and TRBJ1-1 gives the whole variable domain ETGVTQSPTHLIKTRGQQVTLRCSSQSGHNTVSWYQQALGQGPQFIFQYYREEENGRGNFPPRFSGLQFPNYSSELNVNALELDDSALYLCASSFETGYGEAFFGQGTRLTVV.

The chain recombines TRBV11-2 with TRBJ1-2, with a tentative D call TRBD1 (5 bases). CDR3 size: 14 residues. V gave up 6 bases and J gave up 4 bases, with 15 bases separating them. The germline V gene encodes CDR1 SGHAT and CDR2 FQNNGV. The CDR3 region has the DNA TGTGCCAGCAGTCCCTCCGGGACTTTCTATGGCTACACCTTC. Its protein product is CASSPSGTFYGYTF.

This chain uses TRBV27 with TRBJ2-5; TRBD1 agrees at 9 bases. The DNA end lines up better with TRBJ2-7; the J call may be wrong. This CDR3 spans 15 amino acids. Germline V gene data show CDR1 as MNHEY and CDR2 as SMNVEV (reference sequence). In DNA, the CDR3 is TGTGCCAGCAGTATCGGTGGGACAGGGAACTACGAGCAGTACTTC. Amino acid sequence: CASSIGGTGNYEQYF.

This sequence joins TRBV10-2 and TRBJ2-1, with a weak D call TRBD2 (6 bases). Germline CDR1 is WSHSY and CDR2 is SAAADI. The CDR3 loop spans 11 amino acids. Trimming removed 4 bases from V and 9 bases from J, with 7 bases in between. The CDR3 bases are TGCGCCAGCAGTGGACTAGTTGAGCAGTTCTTC. Protein product: CASSGLVEQFF.

This clone was counted once. This CDR3 is CASSEVLGDEQYF. DNA of the CDR3: TGTGCCAGCAGTGAAGTGCTCGGGGACGAGCAGTACTTC. V usage is TRBV6-1 and J usage is TRBJ2-7; a possible D gene is TRBD2 (5 bases). The length of the CDR3 is 13 residues. Trimming took off 1 base at V and 5 bases at J, with 9 bases between the two ends. Germline CDR1 is MNHNS and CDR2 is SASEGT.

The gene calls are TRBV6-1 and TRBJ2-7; D might be TRBD1 (5 bases). Germline V gives CDR1 MNHNS, CDR2 SASEGT. Trimming cost V 4 bases and J 0 bases, with 13 bases left between them. The CDR3 consists of 15 residues. The CDR3 loop reads CASSALTVSSYEQYF. The DNA for the CDR3 is TGTGCCAGCAGTGCGTTGACAGTAAGCTCCTACGAGCAGTACTTC.